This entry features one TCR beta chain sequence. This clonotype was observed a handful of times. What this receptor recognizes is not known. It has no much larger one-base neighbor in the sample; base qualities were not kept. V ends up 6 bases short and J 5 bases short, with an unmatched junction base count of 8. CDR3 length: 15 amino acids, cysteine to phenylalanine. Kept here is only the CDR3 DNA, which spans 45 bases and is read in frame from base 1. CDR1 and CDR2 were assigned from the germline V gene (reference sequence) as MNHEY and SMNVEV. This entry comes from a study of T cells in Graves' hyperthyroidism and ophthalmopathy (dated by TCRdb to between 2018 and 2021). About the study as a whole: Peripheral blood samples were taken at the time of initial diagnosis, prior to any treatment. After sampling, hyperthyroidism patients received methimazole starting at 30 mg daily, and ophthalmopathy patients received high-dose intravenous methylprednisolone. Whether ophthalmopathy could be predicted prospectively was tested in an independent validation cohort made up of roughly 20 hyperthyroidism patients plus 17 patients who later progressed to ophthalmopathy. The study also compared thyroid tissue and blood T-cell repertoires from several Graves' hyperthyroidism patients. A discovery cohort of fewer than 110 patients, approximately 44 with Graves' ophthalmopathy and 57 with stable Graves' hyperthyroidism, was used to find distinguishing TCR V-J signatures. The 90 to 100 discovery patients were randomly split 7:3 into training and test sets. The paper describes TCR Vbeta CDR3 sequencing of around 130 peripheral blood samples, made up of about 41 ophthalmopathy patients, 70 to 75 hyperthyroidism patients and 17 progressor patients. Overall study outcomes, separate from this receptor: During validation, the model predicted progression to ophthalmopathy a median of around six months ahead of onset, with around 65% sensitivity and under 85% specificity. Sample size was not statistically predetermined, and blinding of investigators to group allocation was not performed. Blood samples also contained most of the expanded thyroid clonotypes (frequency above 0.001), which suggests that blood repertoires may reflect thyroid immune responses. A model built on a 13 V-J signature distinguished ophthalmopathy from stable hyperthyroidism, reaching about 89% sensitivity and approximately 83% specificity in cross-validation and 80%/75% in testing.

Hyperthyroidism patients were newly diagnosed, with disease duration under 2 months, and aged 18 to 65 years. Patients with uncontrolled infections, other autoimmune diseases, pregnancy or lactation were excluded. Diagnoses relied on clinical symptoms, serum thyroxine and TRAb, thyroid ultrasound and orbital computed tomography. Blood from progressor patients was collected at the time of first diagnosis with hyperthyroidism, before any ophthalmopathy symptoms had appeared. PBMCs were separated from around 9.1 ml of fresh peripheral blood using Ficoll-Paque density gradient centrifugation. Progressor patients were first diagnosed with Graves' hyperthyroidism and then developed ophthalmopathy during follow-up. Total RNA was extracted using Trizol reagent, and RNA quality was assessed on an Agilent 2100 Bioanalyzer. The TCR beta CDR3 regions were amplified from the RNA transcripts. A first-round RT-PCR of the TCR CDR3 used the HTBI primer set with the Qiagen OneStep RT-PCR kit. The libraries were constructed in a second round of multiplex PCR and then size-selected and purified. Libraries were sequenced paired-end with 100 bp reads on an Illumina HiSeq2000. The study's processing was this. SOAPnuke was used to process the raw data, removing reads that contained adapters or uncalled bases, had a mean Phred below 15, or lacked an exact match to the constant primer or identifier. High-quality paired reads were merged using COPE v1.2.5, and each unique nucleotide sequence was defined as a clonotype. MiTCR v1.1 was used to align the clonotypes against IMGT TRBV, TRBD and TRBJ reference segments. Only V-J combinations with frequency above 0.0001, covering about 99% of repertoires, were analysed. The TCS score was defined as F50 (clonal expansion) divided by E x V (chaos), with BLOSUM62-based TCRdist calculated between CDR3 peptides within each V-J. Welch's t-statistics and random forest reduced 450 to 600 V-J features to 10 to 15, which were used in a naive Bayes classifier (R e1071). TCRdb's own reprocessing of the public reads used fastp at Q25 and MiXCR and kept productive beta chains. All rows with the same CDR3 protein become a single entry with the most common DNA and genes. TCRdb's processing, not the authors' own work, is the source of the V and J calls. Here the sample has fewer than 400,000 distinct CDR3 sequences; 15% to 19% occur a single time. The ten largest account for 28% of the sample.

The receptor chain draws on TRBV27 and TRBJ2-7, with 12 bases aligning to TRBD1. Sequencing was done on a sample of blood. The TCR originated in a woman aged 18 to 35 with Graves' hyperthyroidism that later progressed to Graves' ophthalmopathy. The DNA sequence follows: TGTGCCAGCAGACTCCGGGACAGGGGGCTTCACGAGCAGTACTTC. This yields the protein CASRLRDRGLHEQYF.